The clone carrying this TCR beta chain appeared a single time. Germline V gene lookup returns CDR1 MNHEY and CDR2 SMNVEV (reference sequence). The CDR3 runs 13 residues. V lost 5 bases to trimming and J lost 7 bases, with 12 bases between them. This entry belongs to a study of blood T cell repertoires in COVID-19. Study overall: Researchers got acute and convalescent COVID-19 samples from the United States, Italy and Spain. The analysed material was cDNA or gDNA that came from T cells, B-cell-depleted T cells, or PBMCs.

In the source study's methods: Amplified reference gene primers provided the basis for estimating nucleated cell counts. The method was immunoSEQ multiplex PCR; TCRdb's version includes in-frame clones alone and lacks a portion of them. D and trimming were read from the DNA, whereas the V and J calls and clone size are those reported in that table. The table lists about 160,000 clones, roughly 90% of them singletons, with less than 5% in the top ten. V gene TRBV27 combines with J gene TRBJ1-5, with D maybe TRBD1 (6 bases). Sequencing was carried out using peripheral blood. The sequence was obtained from a woman aged 55-70 years who had recovered from COVID-19. CDR3 coding DNA: TGTGCCAGCAGTCAGACAGGAACCCAGCCCCAGCATTTT. Translation: CASSQTGTQPQHF.